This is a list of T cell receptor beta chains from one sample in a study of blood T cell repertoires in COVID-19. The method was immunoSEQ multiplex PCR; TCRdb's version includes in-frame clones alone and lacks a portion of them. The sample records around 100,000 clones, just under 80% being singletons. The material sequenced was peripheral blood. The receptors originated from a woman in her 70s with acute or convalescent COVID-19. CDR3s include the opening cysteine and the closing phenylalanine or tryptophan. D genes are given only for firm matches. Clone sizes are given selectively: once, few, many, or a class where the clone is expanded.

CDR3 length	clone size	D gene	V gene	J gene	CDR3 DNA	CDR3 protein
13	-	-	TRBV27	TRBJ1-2	TGTGCCAGCAGGCTCCAAGGGGTCTATGGCTACACCTTC	CASRLQGVYGYTF
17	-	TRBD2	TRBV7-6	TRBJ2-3	TGTGCCAGCAGTCCCGACGGGACTACTATTCCCACAGATACGCAGTATTTT	CASSPDGTTIPTDTQYF
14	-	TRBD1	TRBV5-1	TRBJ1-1	TGCGCCAGCAGCGAAGGACAGGGCCGCATTGAAGCTTTCTTT	CASSEGQGRIEAFF
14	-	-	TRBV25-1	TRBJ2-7	TGTGCCAGCAGACCTTCGGGACTGAACTACGAGCAGTACTTC	CASRPSGLNYEQYF
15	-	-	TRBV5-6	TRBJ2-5	TGTGCCAGCAGCTTGGTGCCTGCCAGCCAAGAGACCCAGTACTTC	CASSLVPASQETQYF
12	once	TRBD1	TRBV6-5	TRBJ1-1	TGTGCCAGCAGCCTGGACAGGGGTCGGGCTTTCTTT	CASSLDRGRAFF
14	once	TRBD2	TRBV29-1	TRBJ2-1	TGCAGCGTTGATATTAGCGGGGTGACGGATGAGCAGTTCTTC	CSVDISGVTDEQFF
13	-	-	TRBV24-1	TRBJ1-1	TGTGCCACCAGGAACAGGGCGGGCACTGAAGCTTTCTTT	CATRNRAGTEAFF
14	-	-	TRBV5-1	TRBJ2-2	TGCGCCAGCAGCTCGGACACGAACACCGGGGAGCTGTTTTTT	CASSSDTNTGELFF
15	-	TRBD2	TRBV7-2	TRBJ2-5	TGTGCCAGCAGCCCTCAGAGCGGGGGAAGGGAGACCCAGTACTTC	CASSPQSGGRETQYF
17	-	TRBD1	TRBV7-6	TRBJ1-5	TGTGCCAGCAGCTCCCGGGAAGGGGGCTATAGCAATCAGCCCCAGCATTTT	CASSSREGGYSNQPQHF
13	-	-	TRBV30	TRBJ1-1	TGTGCCTGGAGATCGGGGTTCGCCACTGAAGCTTTCTTT	CAWRSGFATEAFF
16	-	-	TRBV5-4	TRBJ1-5	TGTGCCAGCAGCCTAACGGGAGGGCTTGGCAATCAGCCCCAGCATTTT	CASSLTGGLGNQPQHF
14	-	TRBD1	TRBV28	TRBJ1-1	TGTGCCAGCAGTCGACAGGGGCCGAACACTGAAGCTTTCTTT	CASSRQGPNTEAFF
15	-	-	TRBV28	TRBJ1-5	TGTGCCAGCAGTTTATGGGGAGGAGGCAATCAGCCCCAGCATTTT	CASSLWGGGNQPQHF
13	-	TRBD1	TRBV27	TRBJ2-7	TGTGCCAGCAGTTCCCAGACAGGGCTAGGGCAGTACTTC	CASSSQTGLGQYF
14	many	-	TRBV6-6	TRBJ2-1	TGTGCCAGCAGTTACTCGTCGGAGGGCGATGAGCAGTTCTTC	CASSYSSEGDEQFF
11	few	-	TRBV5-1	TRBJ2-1	TGCGCCAGCAGCCAGTACAATGAGCAGTTCTTC	CASSQYNEQFF
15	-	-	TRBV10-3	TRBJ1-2	TGTGCCATCAGTGAGCCCCGCGGCGGCCTCTATGGCTACACCTTC	CAISEPRGGLYGYTF
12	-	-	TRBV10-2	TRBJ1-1	TGCGCCAGCAGTGGGGGAGGCGCTGAAGCTTTCTTT	CASSGGGAEAFF
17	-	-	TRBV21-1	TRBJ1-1	TGTGCCAGCACCAAACTTACTAACAACCCCCAGAACACTGAAGCTTTCTTT	CASTKLTNNPQNTEAFF
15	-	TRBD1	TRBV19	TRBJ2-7	TGTGCCAGTAGTGAACCGGGACAGGGAACCTACGAGCAGTACTTC	CASSEPGQGTYEQYF
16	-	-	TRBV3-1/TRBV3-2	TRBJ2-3	TGTGCCAGCAGCCTCCAAGGGCGGGCCGGCACAGATACGCAGTATTTT	CASSLQGRAGTDTQYF
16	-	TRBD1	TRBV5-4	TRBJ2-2	TGTGCCAGCAGCTTGCCCGGGACAGTCAACACCGGGGAGCTGTTTTTT	CASSLPGTVNTGELFF
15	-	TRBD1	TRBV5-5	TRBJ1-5	TGTGCCAGCAGCTCGGGACAGGGGAGTGTACAGCCCCAGCATTTT	CASSSGQGSVQPQHF
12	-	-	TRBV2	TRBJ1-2	TGTGCCAGCAGTGGCGGGATCGGCGGCTACACCTTC	CASSGGIGGYTF
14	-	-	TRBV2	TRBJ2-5	TGTGCCAGCACCATCCGGGACACTCAAGAGACCCAGTACTTC	CASTIRDTQETQYF
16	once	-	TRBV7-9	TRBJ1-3	TGTGCCAGCAGCTTAAGGCAGGGAAGGTCTGGAAACACCATATATTTT	CASSLRQGRSGNTIYF
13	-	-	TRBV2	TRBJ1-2	TGTGCCAGCATCGGGGGGGCAGTCTATGGCTACACCTTC	CASIGGAVYGYTF
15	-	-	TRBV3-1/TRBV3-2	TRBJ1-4	TGTGCCAGCAGCCAACTTGGAGGGGATAATGAAAAACTGTTTTTT	CASSQLGGDNEKLFF
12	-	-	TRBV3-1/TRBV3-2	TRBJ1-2	TGTGCCAGCAGCCCCTATACGGGAGGCTACACCTTC	CASSPYTGGYTF
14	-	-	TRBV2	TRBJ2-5	TGTGCCAGCAGTGGGCTAGCCGTACAAGAGACCCAGTACTTC	CASSGLAVQETQYF
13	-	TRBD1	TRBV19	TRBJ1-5	TGTGCCACTTCTACAGGGGAGGATCAGCCCCAGCATTTT	CATSTGEDQPQHF
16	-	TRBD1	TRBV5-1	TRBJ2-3	TGCGCCAGCAGCTTGTTACCGACAGGGGTCACAGATACGCAGTATTTT	CASSLLPTGVTDTQYF
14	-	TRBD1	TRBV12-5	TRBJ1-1	TGTGCTAGTGCCTGGGGACAGGCGAACACTGAAGCTTTCTTT	CASAWGQANTEAFF
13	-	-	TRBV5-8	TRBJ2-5	TGTGCCAGCAAGGTACAGGGAGGGGAGACCCAGTACTTC	CASKVQGGETQYF
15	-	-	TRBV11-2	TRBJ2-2	TGTGCCAGCAGCCCCGGGATTCCGAACACCGGGGAGCTGTTTTTT	CASSPGIPNTGELFF
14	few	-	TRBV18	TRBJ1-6	TGTGCCAGCTCACCATACAGGGACGATTCACCCCTCCACTTT	CASSPYRDDSPLHF
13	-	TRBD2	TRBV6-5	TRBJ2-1	TGTGCCAGCAGCCGCGGGGGGGCCTTTGAGCAGTTCTTC	CASSRGGAFEQFF
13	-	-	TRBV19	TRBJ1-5	TGTGCCAGTTCCACAGGGTTAGTCCAGCCCCAGCATTTT	CASSTGLVQPQHF
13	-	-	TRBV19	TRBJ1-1	TGTGCCAGTTATCTAACAGGGAACACTGAAGCTTTCTTT	CASYLTGNTEAFF
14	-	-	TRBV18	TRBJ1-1	TGTGCCAGCTCACCCGGACATACGAACACTGAAGCTTTCTTT	CASSPGHTNTEAFF
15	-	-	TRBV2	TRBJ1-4	TGTGCCAGCAGGGAATTCGCGGGATCGAATGAAAAACTGTTTTTT	CASREFAGSNEKLFF
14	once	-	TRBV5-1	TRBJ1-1	TGCGCCAGCAGCCCCGCCGGGTCGAACACTGAAGCTTTCTTT	CASSPAGSNTEAFF
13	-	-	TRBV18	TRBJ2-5	TGTGCCAGCTCACCAATAGGGGAAGAGACCCAGTACTTC	CASSPIGEETQYF
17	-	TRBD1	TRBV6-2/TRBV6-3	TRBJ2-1	TGTGCCAGCAGTTACTTCACAGGGGGCTTTTCCTACAATGAGCAGTTCTTC	CASSYFTGGFSYNEQFF
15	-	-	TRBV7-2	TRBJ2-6	TGTGCCAGCAGCGTTTACAGCTCTGGGGCCAACGTCCTGACTTTC	CASSVYSSGANVLTF
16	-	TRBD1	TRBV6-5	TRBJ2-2	TGTGCCAGCAGTTACTCAGACAGGGCCAACACCGGGGAGCTGTTTTTT	CASSYSDRANTGELFF
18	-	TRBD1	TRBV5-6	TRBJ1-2	TGTGCCAGCAGCTCCAGGGGACAGGGGTTGGGAAGAAACTATGGCTACACCTTC	CASSSRGQGLGRNYGYTF
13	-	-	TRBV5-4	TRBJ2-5	TGTGCCAGCAGCAAGGACAGCCAAGAGACCCAGTACTTC	CASSKDSQETQYF
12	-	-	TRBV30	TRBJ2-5	TGTGCCTGGGGGGAGTACCAAGAGACCCAGTACTTC	CAWGEYQETQYF
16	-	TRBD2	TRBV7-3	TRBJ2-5	TGTGCCAGCAGCTCGGGACTAGCGGGGGGCCAAGAGACCCAGTACTTC	CASSSGLAGGQETQYF
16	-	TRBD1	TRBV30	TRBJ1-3	TGTGCCTGGAGGTCCGGGACAGCTGTATCTGGAAACACCATATATTTT	CAWRSGTAVSGNTIYF
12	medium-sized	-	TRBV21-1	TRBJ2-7	TGTGCCAGCTGGACGGGGAGAAACGAGCAGTACTTC	CASWTGRNEQYF
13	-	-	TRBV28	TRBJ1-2	TGTGCCAGCAGTTTGGCGGCACCCTATGGCTACACCTTC	CASSLAAPYGYTF
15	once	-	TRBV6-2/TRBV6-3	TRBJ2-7	TGTGCCAGCAGCCCTATCGACAATCCTGCCTACGAGCAGTACTTC	CASSPIDNPAYEQYF
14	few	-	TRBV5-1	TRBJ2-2	TGCGCCAGCAGCTTGATGTCAGGGAACGGGGAGCTGTTTTTT	CASSLMSGNGELFF
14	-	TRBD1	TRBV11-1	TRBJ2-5	TGTGCCAGCAGTTCAAGCCGACAGGGAGAGACCCAGTACTTC	CASSSSRQGETQYF
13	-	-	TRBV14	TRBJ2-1	TGTGCCAGCAGCCAAGCGGGATTCAATGAGCAGTTCTTC	CASSQAGFNEQFF